A selection of T cell receptor beta chains follows, all from one sample in a study of human T cells and chemical hapten exposure. TCRdb recomputed calls from the RACE reads with MiXCR, one row per CDR3 protein. The sample includes 380,000 or so distinct CDR3 sequences, approximately 4.4% of them seen just once. Sequenced material: whole blood, taken in connection with sensitization to the hapten diphenylcyclopropenone (DPC). The receptors were gathered from a woman aged 50 to 65 with alopecia areata. Some clones in this sample may be carry-over from other donors' samples. Each CDR3 is given with its conserved first and last residue. A D gene is named only where the DNA matches it firmly. Clone size is not always given. Where it is, it says once, few, many or a class for expanded clones.

d_call clone_size j_call v_call cdr3_aa cdr3_nt
TRBD1 few TRBJ1-2 TRBV13 CASSLGSGGRYGYTF TGTGCCAGCAGCTTAGGGTCAGGGGGCAGGTATGGCTACACCTTC
TRBD2 few TRBJ2-3 TRBV12-3/TRBV12-4 CASLNGGAADTQYF TGTGCCAGCCTCAACGGGGGGGCCGCAGATACGCAGTATTTT
TRBD1 many TRBJ1-1 TRBV6-2/TRBV6-3 CASGVRTGAHEAFF TGTGCCAGCGGAGTGAGGACAGGGGCTCATGAAGCTTTCTTT
TRBD1 many TRBJ1-2 TRBV6-2/TRBV6-3 CATLPSTGNYGYTF TGTGCCACCCTACCCTCGACAGGGAACTATGGCTACACCTTC
NA many TRBJ2-3 TRBV14 CASSQDRADTQYF TGTGCCAGCAGCCAAGATCGGGCAGATACGCAGTATTTT
NA few TRBJ1-3 TRBV29-1 CSVPNGNTIYF TGCAGCGTTCCGAATGGAAACACCATATATTTT
TRBD2 NA TRBJ2-1 TRBV29-1 CSAGTSGGSYNEQFF TGCAGCGCCGGGACTAGCGGGGGCTCCTACAATGAGCAGTTCTTC
NA many TRBJ2-7 TRBV28 CASSFSDGSSYEQYF TGTGCCAGCAGTTTCTCAGACGGTAGCTCCTACGAGCAGTACTTC
TRBD1 few TRBJ1-1 TRBV6-2/TRBV6-3 CASRWTGIGTEAFF TGTGCCAGCAGGTGGACAGGGATTGGGACTGAAGCTTTCTTT
TRBD1 many TRBJ1-1 TRBV29-1 CSVYRGEDTEAFF TGCAGCGTCTACAGGGGGGAGGACACTGAAGCTTTCTTT
NA NA TRBJ2-1 TRBV10-3 CAIRGGGYNEQFF TGTGCCATCAGAGGGGGGGGTTACAATGAGCAGTTCTTC
NA NA TRBJ1-1 TRBV29-1 CSVEGTDPEAFF TGCAGCGTTGAAGGGACAGACCCTGAAGCTTTCTTT
NA many TRBJ1-1 TRBV5-1 CASSQGGSTEAFF TGCGCCAGCAGTCAGGGAGGTAGCACTGAAGCTTTCTTT
TRBD2 few TRBJ2-1 TRBV28 CASSPFGLAGVNEQFF TGTGCCAGCAGCCCCTTCGGACTAGCGGGAGTCAATGAGCAGTTCTTC
NA few TRBJ1-5 TRBV24-1 CATSGGEYNQPQHF TGTGCCACCAGTGGAGGGGAGTACAATCAGCCCCAGCATTTT
NA NA TRBJ2-7 TRBV27 CASSLQGSREDEQYF TGTGCCAGCAGTCTACAGGGGAGCCGGGAGGACGAGCAGTACTTC
NA NA TRBJ1-4 TRBV9 CASSVGGAGNEKLFF TGTGCCAGCAGCGTAGGAGGGGCGGGTAATGAAAAACTGTTTTTT
NA NA TRBJ1-6 TRBV13 CASSLYRVTPLHF TGTGCCAGCAGCTTATATAGGGTGACACCCCTCCACTTT
NA many TRBJ1-5 TRBV6-1 CASRDPTGMRIPRISPQHF TGTGCCAGCAGGGACCCTACAGGGATGAGAATTCCCAGAATCAGCCCCCAGCATTTT
TRBD1 many TRBJ1-1 TRBV20-1 CSLDRENTEAFF TGCAGTTTGGACAGGGAGAACACTGAAGCTTTCTTT
NA many TRBJ2-7 TRBV10-3 CAISERSYEQYF TGTGCCATCAGTGAACGAAGCTACGAGCAGTACTTC
NA many TRBJ2-3 TRBV12-3/TRBV12-4 CASSFEGDTDTQYF TGTGCCAGCAGTTTCGAGGGAGACACAGATACGCAGTATTTT
TRBD1 NA TRBJ1-3 TRBV12-3/TRBV12-4 CASSLGQGSGTIYF TGTGCCAGCAGTTTGGGACAGGGCTCGGGGACCATATATTTT
TRBD2 many TRBJ2-3 TRBV20-1 CSQLGLALTSTDTQYF TGCAGTCAGCTGGGACTAGCGTTAACTAGCACAGATACGCAGTATTTT
TRBD2 many TRBJ2-5 TRBV27 CASSATTSGRWGETQYF TGTGCCAGCAGTGCCACGACTAGCGGGAGATGGGGGGAGACCCAGTACTTC
NA many TRBJ1-2 TRBV7-9 CASSLGRQSRYGYTF TGTGCCAGCAGCTTAGGGAGACAGTCACGCTATGGCTACACCTTC
NA many TRBJ1-5 TRBV12-3/TRBV12-4 CASSSQGTNQPQHF TGTGCCAGCAGTTCACAGGGTACCAATCAGCCCCAGCATTTT
TRBD1 many TRBJ2-7 TRBV9 CASSLELGTGVHEQYF TGTGCCAGCAGCCTCGAGCTCGGGACAGGGGTCCACGAGCAGTACTTC
NA NA TRBJ2-2 TRBV4-3 CASSQDLAAGELFF TGCGCCAGCAGCCAAGATCTTGCAGCCGGGGAGCTGTTTTTT
TRBD1 many TRBJ1-2 TRBV2 CASSPTQGGGGYGYTF TGTGCCAGCAGCCCGACCCAGGGGGGGGGAGGCTATGGCTACACCTTC
TRBD2 many TRBJ2-7 TRBV6-5 CASSYSSTSGRYF TGTGCCAGCAGTTACTCGTCCACTAGCGGGAGGTACTTC
NA few TRBJ1-4 TRBV29-1 CSASPDATNEKLFF TGCAGCGCCTCACCAGATGCAACTAATGAAAAACTGTTTTTT
NA many TRBJ2-3 TRBV30 CAWSGGLGSATQYF TGTGCCTGGAGTGGAGGATTGGGCTCGGCGACGCAGTATTTT
NA NA TRBJ1-3 TRBV29-1 CSVEGGNTIYF TGCAGCGTTGAAGGTGGAAACACCATATATTTT
NA many TRBJ1-2 TRBV29-1 CSVENTGNYGYTF TGCAGCGTTGAAAATACAGGGAACTATGGCTACACCTTC
NA few TRBJ1-1 TRBV2 CASEGRGEAFF TGTGCCAGCGAGGGTAGGGGAGAAGCTTTCTTT
TRBD2 many TRBJ2-3 TRBV10-3 CAISESGSGSTDTQYF TGTGCCATCAGTGAGTCGGGTAGCGGGAGCACAGATACGCAGTATTTT
NA few TRBJ2-1 TRBV4-2 CASSQDLAGYNEQFF TGTGCCAGCAGCCAAGATCTGGCGGGATACAATGAGCAGTTCTTC
NA few TRBJ2-3 TRBV24-1 CATSDVKTSTDTQYF TGTGCCACCAGTGATGTGAAAACGAGCACAGATACGCAGTATTTT
TRBD1 NA TRBJ1-1 TRBV5-1 CASSLMQGAANTEAFF TGCGCCAGCAGCTTGATGCAGGGGGCGGCGAACACTGAAGCTTTCTTT
NA many TRBJ1-2 TRBV7-9 CASSLDGPPKNYGYTF TGTGCCAGCAGCTTAGACGGCCCCCCGAAGAACTATGGCTACACCTTC
TRBD2 NA TRBJ2-5 TRBV5-1 CASSSGLAGVSETQYF TGCGCCAGCAGCTCGGGACTAGCGGGGGTATCAGAGACCCAGTACTTC
NA NA TRBJ1-6 TRBV5-1 CASSLGVDTQSPLHF TGCGCCAGCAGCTTGGGGGTGGACACGCAGTCACCCCTCCACTTT
NA many TRBJ2-2 TRBV12-3/TRBV12-4 CASSFSRNTGELFF TGTGCCAGCAGTTTTTCCCGGAACACCGGGGAGCTGTTTTTT